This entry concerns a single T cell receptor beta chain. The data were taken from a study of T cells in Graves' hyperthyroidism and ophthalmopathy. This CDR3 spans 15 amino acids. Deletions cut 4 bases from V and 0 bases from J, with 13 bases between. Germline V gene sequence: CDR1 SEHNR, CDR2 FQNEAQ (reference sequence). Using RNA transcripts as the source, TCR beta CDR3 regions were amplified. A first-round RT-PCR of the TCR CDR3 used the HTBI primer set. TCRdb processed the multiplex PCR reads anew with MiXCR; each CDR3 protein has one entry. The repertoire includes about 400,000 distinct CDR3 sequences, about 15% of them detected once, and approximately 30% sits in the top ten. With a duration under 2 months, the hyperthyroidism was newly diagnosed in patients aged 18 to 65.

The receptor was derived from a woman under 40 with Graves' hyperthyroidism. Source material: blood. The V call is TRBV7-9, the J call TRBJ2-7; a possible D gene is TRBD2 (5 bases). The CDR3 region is CASSSPRTYSYEQYF. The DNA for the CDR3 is TGTGCCAGCAGCTCTCCCCGGACTTACTCCTACGAGCAGTACTTC.